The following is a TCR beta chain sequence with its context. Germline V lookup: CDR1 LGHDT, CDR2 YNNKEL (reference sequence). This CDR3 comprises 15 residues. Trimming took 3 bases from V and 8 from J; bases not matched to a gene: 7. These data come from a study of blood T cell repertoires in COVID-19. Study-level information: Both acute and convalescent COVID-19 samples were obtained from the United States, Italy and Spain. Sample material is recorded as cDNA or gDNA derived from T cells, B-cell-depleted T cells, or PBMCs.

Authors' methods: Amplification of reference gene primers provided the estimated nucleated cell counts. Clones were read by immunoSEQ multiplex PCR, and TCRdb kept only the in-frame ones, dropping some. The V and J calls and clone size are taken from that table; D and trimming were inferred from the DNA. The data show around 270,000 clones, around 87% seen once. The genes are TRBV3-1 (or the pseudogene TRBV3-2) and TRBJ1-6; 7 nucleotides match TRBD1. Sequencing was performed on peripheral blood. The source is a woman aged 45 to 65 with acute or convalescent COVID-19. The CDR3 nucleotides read TGTGCCAGCAGCCAGCTTCTCCAGGGGGATTCACCCCTCCACTTT. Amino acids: CASSQLLQGDSPLHF.